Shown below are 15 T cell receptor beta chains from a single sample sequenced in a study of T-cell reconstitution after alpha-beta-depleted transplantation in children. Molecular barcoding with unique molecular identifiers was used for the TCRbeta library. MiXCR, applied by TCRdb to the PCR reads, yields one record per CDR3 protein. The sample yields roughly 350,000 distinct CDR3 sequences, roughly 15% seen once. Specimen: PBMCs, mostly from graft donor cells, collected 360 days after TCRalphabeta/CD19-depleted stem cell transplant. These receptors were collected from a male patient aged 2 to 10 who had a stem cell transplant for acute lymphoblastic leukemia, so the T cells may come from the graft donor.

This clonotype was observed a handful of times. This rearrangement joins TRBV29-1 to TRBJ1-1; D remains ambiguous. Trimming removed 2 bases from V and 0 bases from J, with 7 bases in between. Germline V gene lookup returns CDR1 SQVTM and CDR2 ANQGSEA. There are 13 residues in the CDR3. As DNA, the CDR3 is TGCAGCGTTGAAAGACGGATGAACACTGAAGCTTTCTTT. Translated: CSVERRMNTEAFF.

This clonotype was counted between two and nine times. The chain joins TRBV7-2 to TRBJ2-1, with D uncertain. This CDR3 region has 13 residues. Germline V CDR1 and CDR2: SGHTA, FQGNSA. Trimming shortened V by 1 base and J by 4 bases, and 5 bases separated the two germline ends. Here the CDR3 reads CASSLGWYNEQFF. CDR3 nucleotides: TGTGCCAGCAGCTTAGGATGGTACAATGAGCAGTTCTTC.

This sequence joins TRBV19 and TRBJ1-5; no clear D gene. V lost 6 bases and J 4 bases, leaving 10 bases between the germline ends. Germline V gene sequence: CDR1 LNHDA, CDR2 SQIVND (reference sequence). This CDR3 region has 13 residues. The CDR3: CASSSFVNQPQHF. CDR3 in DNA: TGTGCCAGTAGCAGCTTCGTTAATCAGCCCCAGCATTTT.

The CDR3 spells CSARSAQGTNEKLFF. DNA for the CDR3: TGCAGTGCTAGATCCGCCCAGGGAACTAATGAAAAACTGTTTTTT. V gene TRBV20-1 combines with J gene TRBJ1-4; a possible D gene is TRBD1 (5 bases). This CDR3 has 15 residues. Germline lookup yields CDR1 DFQATT and CDR2 SNEGSKA (reference sequence). Deletions cut 2 bases from V and 1 base from J, with 11 bases between.

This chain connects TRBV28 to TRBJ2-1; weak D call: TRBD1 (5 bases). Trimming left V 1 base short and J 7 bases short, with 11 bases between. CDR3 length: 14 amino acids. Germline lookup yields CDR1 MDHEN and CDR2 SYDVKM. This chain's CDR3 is CASSLSGNYNEQFF. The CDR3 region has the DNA TGTGCCAGCAGTTTATCAGGGAACTATAATGAGCAGTTCTTC.

The CDR3 nucleotides read TGCGCCAGCAGCCAACCCCCAGGGGGCACCGGGGAGCTGTTTTTT. This gives the protein CASSQPPGGTGELFF. The chain employs TRBV4-3 and TRBJ2-2, with 7 bases lining up with TRBD1. The CDR3 sequence is 15 residues long. Germline V gene lookup returns CDR1 LGHNA and CDR2 YSLEER. The trim removed 2 bases at V and 4 bases at J, leaving 4 bases unmatched.

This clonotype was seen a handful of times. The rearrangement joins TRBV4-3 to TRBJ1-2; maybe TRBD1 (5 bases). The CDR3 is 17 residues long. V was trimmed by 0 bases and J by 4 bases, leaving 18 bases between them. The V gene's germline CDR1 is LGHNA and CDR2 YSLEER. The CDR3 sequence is CASSQDPANRRSYGYTF. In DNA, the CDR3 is TGCGCCAGCAGCCAAGATCCGGCCAACAGGAGATCCTATGGCTACACCTTC.

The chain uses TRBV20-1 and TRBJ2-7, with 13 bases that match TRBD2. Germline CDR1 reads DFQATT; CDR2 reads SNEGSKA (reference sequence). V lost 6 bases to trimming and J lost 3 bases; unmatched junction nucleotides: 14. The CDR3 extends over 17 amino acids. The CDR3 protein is CSAPKGLAGSYLYEQYF. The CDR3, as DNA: TGCAGTGCCCCCAAGGGACTAGCGGGGAGCTATCTCTACGAGCAGTACTTC.

Here the CDR3 reads CALGQAIDQPQHF. The CDR3 coding sequence is TGTGCCTTGGGACAGGCCATAGATCAGCCCCAGCATTTT. This rearrangement joins TRBV30 to TRBJ1-5, with 8 bases lining up with TRBD1. This CDR3 comprises 13 residues. J was trimmed by 5 bases and V by 7 bases; bases with no gene match: 7. Germline lookup yields CDR1 GTSNPN and CDR2 SVGIG (reference sequence).

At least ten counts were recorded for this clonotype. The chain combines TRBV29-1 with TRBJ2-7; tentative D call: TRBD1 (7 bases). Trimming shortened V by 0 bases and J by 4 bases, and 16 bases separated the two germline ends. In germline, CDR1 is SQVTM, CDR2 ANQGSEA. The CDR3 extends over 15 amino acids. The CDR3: CSVEDRRGPLYEQYF. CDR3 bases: TGCAGCGTTGAAGATCGGAGGGGGCCCCTATACGAGCAGTACTTC.

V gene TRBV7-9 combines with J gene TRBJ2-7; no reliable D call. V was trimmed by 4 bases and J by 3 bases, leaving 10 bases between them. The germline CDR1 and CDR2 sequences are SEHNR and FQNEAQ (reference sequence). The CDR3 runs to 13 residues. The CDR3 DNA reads TGTGCCAGCAGCTCCCCAGGTTACTACGAGCAGTACTTC. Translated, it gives CASSSPGYYEQYF.

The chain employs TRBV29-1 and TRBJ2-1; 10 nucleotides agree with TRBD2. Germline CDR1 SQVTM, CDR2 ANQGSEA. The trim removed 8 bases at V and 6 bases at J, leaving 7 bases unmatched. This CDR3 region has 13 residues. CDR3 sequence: CSIRAGGPNEQFF. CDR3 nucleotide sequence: TGCAGCATAAGAGCGGGAGGGCCCAATGAGCAGTTCTTC.

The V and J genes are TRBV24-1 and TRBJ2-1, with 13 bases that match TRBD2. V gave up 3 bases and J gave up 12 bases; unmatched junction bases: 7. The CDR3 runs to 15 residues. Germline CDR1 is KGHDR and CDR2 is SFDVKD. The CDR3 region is CATSDRTSGSLGQFF. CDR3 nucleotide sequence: TGTGCCACCAGTGATAGGACTAGCGGGAGTCTTGGGCAGTTCTTC.

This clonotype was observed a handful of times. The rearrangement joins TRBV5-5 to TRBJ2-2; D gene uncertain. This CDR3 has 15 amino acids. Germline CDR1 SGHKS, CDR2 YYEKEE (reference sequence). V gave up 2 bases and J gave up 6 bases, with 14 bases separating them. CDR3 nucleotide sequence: TGTGCCAGCAGCTTTGGGCGCGGATCGGCCGGGGAGCTGTTTTTT. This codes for CASSFGRGSAGELFF.

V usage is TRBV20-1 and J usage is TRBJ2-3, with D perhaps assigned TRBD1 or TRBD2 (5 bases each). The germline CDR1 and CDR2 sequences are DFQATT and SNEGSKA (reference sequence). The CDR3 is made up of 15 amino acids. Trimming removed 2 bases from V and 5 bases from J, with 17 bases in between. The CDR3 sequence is CSARQIGTRGDTQYF. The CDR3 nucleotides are TGCAGTGCTAGACAAATCGGGACCCGCGGAGATACGCAGTATTTT.